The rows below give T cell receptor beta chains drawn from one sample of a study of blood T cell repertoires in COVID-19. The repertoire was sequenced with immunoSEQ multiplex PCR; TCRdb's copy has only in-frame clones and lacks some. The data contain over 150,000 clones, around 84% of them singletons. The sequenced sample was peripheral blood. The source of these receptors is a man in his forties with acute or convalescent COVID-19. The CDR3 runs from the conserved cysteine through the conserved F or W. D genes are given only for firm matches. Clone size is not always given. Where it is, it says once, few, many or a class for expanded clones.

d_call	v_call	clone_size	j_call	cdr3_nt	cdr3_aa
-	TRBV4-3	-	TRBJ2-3	TGCGCCAGCAGCCAAGTATCGGTCGGGGGAAGCACAGATACGCAGTATTTT	CASSQVSVGGSTDTQYF
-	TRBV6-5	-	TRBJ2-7	TGTGCCAGCAACCCGAGGGCAGGTAGCTCCTACGAGCAGTACTTC	CASNPRAGSSYEQYF
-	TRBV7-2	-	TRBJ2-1	TGTGCCAGCAGCCCCCGGGCAGGGCTAGGAGACAATGAGCAGTTCTTC	CASSPRAGLGDNEQFF
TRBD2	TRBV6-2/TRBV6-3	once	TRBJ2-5	TGTGCCAGCAGTTACCGTTCGGCTAGCGGGGGCGAGAGGGAGACCCAGTACTTC	CASSYRSASGGERETQYF
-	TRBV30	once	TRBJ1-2	TGTGCCTGGAATCGGGGGACCTCCGGGGGCTACACCTTC	CAWNRGTSGGYTF
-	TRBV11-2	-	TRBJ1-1	TGTGCCAGCAGCTTATGGGGGGCCGGGGGGACTGAAGCTTTCTTT	CASSLWGAGGTEAFF
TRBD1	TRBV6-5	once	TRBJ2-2	TGTGCCAGCAAAGGACAGGGGGCATTCACCGGGGAGCTGTTTTTT	CASKGQGAFTGELFF
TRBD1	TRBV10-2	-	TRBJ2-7	TGCGCCAGCAGGGACAGGAGCTCCTACGAGCAGTACTTC	CASRDRSSYEQYF
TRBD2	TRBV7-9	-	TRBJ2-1	TGTGCCAGCAGCTTCGGGACTAGCGGGGGGGCCGCTGAGCAGTTCTTC	CASSFGTSGGAAEQFF
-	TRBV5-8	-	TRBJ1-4	TGTGCCAGCAGTAAAAGATTGGCTGAAAAACTGTTTTTT	CASSKRLAEKLFF
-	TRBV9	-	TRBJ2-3	TGTGCCAGCAGCGTAGATGTTGACGAGCGTACGCAGTATTTT	CASSVDVDERTQYF
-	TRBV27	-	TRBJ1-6	TGTGCCAGCAGACCGGACAGAATCTATAATTCACCCCTCCACTTT	CASRPDRIYNSPLHF
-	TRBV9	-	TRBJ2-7	TGTGCCAGCAGCGTGACCCATCGGGCCTACGAGCAGTACTTC	CASSVTHRAYEQYF
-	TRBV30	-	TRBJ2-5	TGTGCCTGCAATCGGAGGTTTCGGGAGTCAAAGACCCAGTACTTC	CACNRRFRESKTQYF
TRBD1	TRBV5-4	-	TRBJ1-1	TGTGCCAGCAGCCCCCGGACAGGGGAAGCTTTCTTT	CASSPRTGEAFF
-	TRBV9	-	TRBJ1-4	TGTGCCAGCAGCGCCGACAGCTTTAATGAAAAACTGTTTTTT	CASSADSFNEKLFF
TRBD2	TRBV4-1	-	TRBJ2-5	TGCGCCAGCAGCCAAGATACTAGCGGGAAAGAGACCCAGTACTTC	CASSQDTSGKETQYF
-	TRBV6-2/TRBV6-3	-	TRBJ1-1	TGTGCCAGCAGTACGGATTACGGAGGTGGCACTGAAGCTTTCTTT	CASSTDYGGGTEAFF
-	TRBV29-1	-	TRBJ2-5	TGCAGCGTTGAATCAGGGGCTAAAGAGACCCAGTACTTC	CSVESGAKETQYF
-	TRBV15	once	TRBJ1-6	TGTGCCACCAGCAGAGACATTTCACCCCTCCACTTT	CATSRDISPLHF
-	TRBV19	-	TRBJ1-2	TGTGCCAGTAGTCAGGGTAATGGCTACACCTTC	CASSQGNGYTF
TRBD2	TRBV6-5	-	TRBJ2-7	TGTGCCAGCAGTTACTCGTCCGGGGGGGAGCAGTACTTC	CASSYSSGGEQYF
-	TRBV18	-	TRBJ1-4	TGTGCCAGCTCACCACCCAGGCAGAGTAATGAAAAACTGTTTTTT	CASSPPRQSNEKLFF
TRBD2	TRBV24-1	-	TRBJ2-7	TGTGCCACCAGTGACTCCGGGAGGGCGGGCGAGCAGTACTTC	CATSDSGRAGEQYF
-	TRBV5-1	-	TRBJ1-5	TGCGCCAGCAGCCCTACAGGGAACTACAATCAGCCCCAGCATTTT	CASSPTGNYNQPQHF
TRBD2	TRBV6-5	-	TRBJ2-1	TGTGCCAGCAGTTACTCCGTGGCTAGCGGGGGGTTGGAGTTCTTC	CASSYSVASGGLEFF
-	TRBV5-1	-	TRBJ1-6	TGCGCCAGCAGCTTGGATGGGCTCCAGAATTCACCCCTCCACTTT	CASSLDGLQNSPLHF
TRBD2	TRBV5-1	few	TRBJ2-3	TGCGCCAGCAAGCGGGAGGGTGGGACAGATACGCAGTATTTT	CASKREGGTDTQYF
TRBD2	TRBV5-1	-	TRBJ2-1	TGCGCCAGCAGCTTCACACCTTTGACTAGCGGAGAGTATGAGCAGTTCTTC	CASSFTPLTSGEYEQFF
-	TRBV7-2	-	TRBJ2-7	TGTGCCAGCAGCTCACTCCTACAGTCCTACGAGCAGTACTTC	CASSSLLQSYEQYF
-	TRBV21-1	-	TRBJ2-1	TGTGCCAGCAGCAAACCGTGCAGGGCGAGCTCCTACAATGAGCAGTTCTTC	CASSKPCRASSYNEQFF
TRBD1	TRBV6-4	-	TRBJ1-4	TGTGCCAGCAGTGGACAGGGGGAGGGTGGCGAAAAACTGTTTTTT	CASSGQGEGGEKLFF
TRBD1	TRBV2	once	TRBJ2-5	TGTGCCAGCAGTCGAGACAGGGATGCGACCCAGTACTTC	CASSRDRDATQYF
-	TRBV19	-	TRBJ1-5	TGTGCCAGTAGCTACTCGACAGCGAGCAATCAGCCCCAGCATTTT	CASSYSTASNQPQHF
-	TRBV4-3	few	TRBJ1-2	TGCGCCAGCAGCTCGACCGGGACATTCTATGGCTACACCTTC	CASSSTGTFYGYTF
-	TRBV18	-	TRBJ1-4	TGTGCCAGCTCAGAGGCCCCTGGGGGGTCCAATGAAAAACTGTTTTTT	CASSEAPGGSNEKLFF
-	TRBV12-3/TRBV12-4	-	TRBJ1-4	TGTGCCAGCAGCCCCCGGGAGGAACTGTTTTTT	CASSPREELFF
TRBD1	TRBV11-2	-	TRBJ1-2	TGTGCCAGCAGCCCCGGGACAGTAACCGGCTACACCTTC	CASSPGTVTGYTF
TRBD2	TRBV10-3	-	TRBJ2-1	TGTGCCATCAGGACTAGCGGGGGCAATGAGCAGTTCTTC	CAIRTSGGNEQFF
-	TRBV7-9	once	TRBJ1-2	TGTGCCAGCAGCGCGGTGGCAGCACTTTATGGCTACACCTTC	CASSAVAALYGYTF
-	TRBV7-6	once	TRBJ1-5	TGTGCCAGCAGCTTAGGGCAGCGAGATCAGCCCCAGCATTTT	CASSLGQRDQPQHF
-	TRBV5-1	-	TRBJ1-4	TGCGCCAGCAGCTTCTATAATAGCGAGGTGGAAAAACTGTTTTTT	CASSFYNSEVEKLFF
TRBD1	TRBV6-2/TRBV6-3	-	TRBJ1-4	TGTGCCAGCAGTTACGGGGACAGGAACGAAAAACTGTTTTTT	CASSYGDRNEKLFF